Below are 2 T cell receptor beta chains sequenced from a single sample in a study of OX40 agonist ivuxolimab in advanced cancers. Sequencing used immunoSEQ multiplex PCR; TCRdb keeps in-frame clones, though not all of them. The sample comprises approximately 76,000 clones, about nine tenths of which are singletons, and approximately 0.81% rests with the top ten. Sequences were derived from CD4+ or CD8+ T cells sorted from blood, sampled in a trial of the OX40 agonist ivuxolimab. The source is an adult with an advanced solid tumor such as melanoma, head and neck, liver or kidney cancer.

The V call is TRBV11-2, the J call TRBJ2-1, with D tentatively TRBD2 (5 bases). V was trimmed by 1 base and J by 1 base, leaving 5 bases between them. CDR3 length equals 14 residues. Germline V gives CDR1 SGHAT, CDR2 FQNNGV. The CDR3 protein is CASSLAGSYNEQFF. The CDR3 DNA reads TGTGCCAGCAGCTTAGCGGGGTCCTACAATGAGCAGTTCTTC.

This sequence joins TRBV6-1 and TRBJ1-5, with unresolved D. Germline CDR1 MNHNS, CDR2 SASEGT. V was pared by 7 bases and J by 7 bases, with 11 bases between. This CDR3 has 12 amino acids. The CDR3 nucleotides read TGTGCCAGCACCGAAGGTCGGCAGCCCCAGCATTTT. It encodes CASTEGRQPQHF.